These 22 T cell receptor beta chains share one sample of origin, sequenced in a study of blood T cell repertoires in COVID-19. Repertoires were generated with immunoSEQ multiplex PCR, while TCRdb's copy carries only in-frame clones and drops some. The table records over 200,000 clones, approximately 90% of them present only once. The sequencing input was peripheral blood. The receptors were sampled from a man aged 25-40 years with COVID-19, enrolled during active disease.

This chain links TRBV27 with TRBJ1-4; TRBD1 agrees at 9 bases. The CDR3 runs to 14 residues. V was pared by 4 bases and J by 8 bases, with 5 bases of the junction left unmatched. Germline CDR1 and CDR2: MNHEY and SMNVEV (reference sequence). The CDR3 protein is CASSSQGANEKLFF. CDR3 DNA: TGTGCCAGCAGTTCACAGGGGGCAAACGAAAAACTGTTTTTT.

The rearrangement links TRBV6-1 to TRBJ1-1; no reliable D call. Trimming pared 2 bases from V and 0 bases from J, leaving 4 bases between. CDR3 size: 13 residues. The germline V gene encodes CDR1 MNHNS and CDR2 SASEGT. The CDR3 loop reads CASSERVNTEAFF. CDR3 coding DNA: TGTGCCAGCAGTGAACGGGTGAACACTGAAGCTTTCTTT.

The chain combines TRBV12-3 or TRBV12-4 with TRBJ2-2, with TRBD2 as a possible D gene (5 bases). The CDR3 is made up of 13 amino acids. Trimming removed 3 bases from V and 6 bases from J, with 8 bases in between. The CDR3 region has the DNA TGTGCCAGCAGTTTCGGGAAGCCCGGGGAGCTGTTTTTT. It translates to CASSFGKPGELFF.

V is TRBV19 and J is TRBJ2-2; 9 nucleotides match TRBD1. Trimming removed 8 bases from V and 4 bases from J; junction bases left unmatched: 8. Germline V CDR1 and CDR2: LNHDA, SQIVND (reference sequence). This CDR3 contains 15 residues. CDR3 protein: CASSGDRAFTGELFF. DNA of the CDR3: TGTGCCAGTTCAGGGGACAGGGCTTTCACCGGGGAGCTGTTTTTT.

The rearrangement joins TRBV5-4 to TRBJ2-2; 9 bases are a match to TRBD1. The CDR3 is 15 amino acids. The V gene's germline CDR1 is SGHNT and CDR2 YYREEE (reference sequence). V was clipped by 4 bases and J by 2 bases; unmatched bases: 3. The CDR3 loop is CASSTGQGNTGELFF. The CDR3 region has the DNA TGTGCCAGCAGCACGGGACAGGGTAACACCGGGGAGCTGTTTTTT.

The chain joins TRBV11-1 to TRBJ2-5; 8 bases align to TRBD1. CDR1 is SGHAT and CDR2 is FQDESV in the germline V gene (reference sequence). Unmatched junction bases numbered 8, after V lost 1 base and J lost 4 bases. This CDR3 spans 16 amino acids. The CDR3 coding sequence is TGTGCCAGCAGCTTAGGACCGGTCAGGGGGCTAGAGACCCAGTACTTC. Translating it yields CASSLGPVRGLETQYF.

This chain joins TRBV4-2 and TRBJ1-6; D call uncertain. The CDR3 consists of 17 residues. V was trimmed by 1 base and J by 3 bases, leaving 13 bases between them. Germline CDR1 LGHNA, CDR2 YNFKEQ. In DNA form, the CDR3 reads TGTGCCAGCAGCCAAGTGGAGCCCCGGGTCTATAATTCACCCCTCCACTTT. Encoded protein: CASSQVEPRVYNSPLHF.

The chain recombines TRBV5-1 with TRBJ2-3, with 7 bases lining up with TRBD1. The CDR3 spans 14 residues. The ends lost 4 bases at V and 2 bases at J; junction bases unmatched: 4. Per germline, CDR1 SGHRS and CDR2 YFSETQ. The CDR3 DNA reads TGCGCCAGCAGCGCCGGGACAGCCACAGATACGCAGTATTTT. This encodes CASSAGTATDTQYF.

The chain combines TRBV9 with TRBJ2-3; 11 bases agree with TRBD2. From germline, CDR1 is SGDLS and CDR2 YYNGEE. The CDR3 runs to 15 residues. The V and J ends lost 4 bases and 2 bases, in that order; junction bases with no gene match: 3. The DNA of the CDR3 is TGTGCCAGCAGCACGACTAGCGGGAACACAGATACGCAGTATTTT. It yields the protein CASSTTSGNTDTQYF. Supplemented by reference TRBV9 and TRBJ2-3, the full variable domain reads DSGVTQTPKHLITATGQRVTLRCSPRSGDLSVYWYQQSLDQGLQFLIQYYNGEERAKGNILERFSAQQFPDLHSELNLSSLELGDSALYFCASSTTSGNTDTQYFGPGTRLTVL.

A single count supports this clone. The chain employs TRBV18 and TRBJ2-6; 9 bases line up with TRBD1. The CDR3 has 17 amino acids. Germline trimming cut 3 bases from V and 4 bases from J; bases unmatched to any gene: 7. Germline lookup yields CDR1 KGHSH and CDR2 LQKENI. For the CDR3, the DNA is TGTGCCAGCTCACCCCCGGGACAGGGATCAGGGGCCAACGTCCTGACTTTC. Translation: CASSPPGQGSGANVLTF.

The V call is TRBV7-8, the J call TRBJ2-2, with D perhaps TRBD2 (6 bases). Germline CDR1 SGHVS, CDR2 FQNEAQ. This CDR3 has 15 amino acids. Trimming stripped 0 bases from V and 1 base from J, with 6 bases between. CDR3: CASSLARENTGELFF. DNA of the CDR3: TGTGCCAGCAGCTTAGCGCGGGAGAACACCGGGGAGCTGTTTTTT.

V gene TRBV5-6 combines with J gene TRBJ1-2; D remains unclear. Looked up from germline, CDR1 is SGHDT and CDR2 is YYEEEE. The CDR3 totals 14 residues. Trimming pared 4 bases from V and 4 bases from J, leaving 14 bases between. The DNA for the CDR3 is TGTGCCAGCAGCCCCGACCTCAACAGCTATGGCTACACCTTC. This gives the protein CASSPDLNSYGYTF. Looking up the rest from reference TRBV5-6 and TRBJ1-2 gives the full variable domain: DAGVTQSPTHLIKTRGQQVTLRCSPKSGHDTVSWYQQALGQGPQFIFQYYEEEERQRGNFPDRFSGHQFPNYSSELNVNALLLGDSALYLCASSPDLNSYGYTFGSGTRLTVV.

The CDR3 coding sequence is TGCGCCAGCAGCACTGGACAGGGGCTCAATGAGCAGTTCTTC. Its translation: CASSTGQGLNEQFF. The V call is TRBV5-1, the J call TRBJ2-1, with TRBD1 matching over 9 bases. CDR1 and CDR2 from the germline V gene are SGHRS and YFSETQ. Trimming took 4 bases from V and 6 from J; bases not matched to a gene: 5. This CDR3 is 14 amino acids long.

This clone was seen only once. This chain uses TRBV7-2 with TRBJ1-2; 7 bases agree with TRBD1. The trim removed 2 bases at V and 8 bases at J, leaving 14 bases unmatched. CDR1 SGHTA and CDR2 FQGNSA come from the germline V gene. The CDR3 contains 16 residues. CDR3 in amino acids: CASSLNSNRGAEGYTF. Here the CDR3 DNA reads TGTGCCAGCAGCTTAAATTCGAACAGGGGCGCAGAGGGCTACACCTTC.

The chain employs TRBV7-9 and TRBJ1-2; D call uncertain. The CDR3 is 11 residues long. Trimming removed 4 bases at V and 7 bases at J, with 7 bases between. Looked up from germline, CDR1 is SEHNR and CDR2 is FQNEAQ (reference sequence). The DNA for the CDR3 is TGTGCCAGCAGCTGGGGAGGTGGCTACACCTTC. It codes for CASSWGGGYTF.

V gene TRBV5-1 combines with J gene TRBJ1-3; D remains unclear. Between the trimmed V and J ends, which lost 1 base and 0 bases, there was a span of 14 bases. The CDR3 loop spans 17 amino acids. Germline loops: CDR1 SGHRS, CDR2 YFSETQ. Here the CDR3 DNA reads TGCGCCAGCAGCTTGCTAGGACTTACCGCCTCTGGAAACACCATATATTTT. Residues: CASSLLGLTASGNTIYF.

The gene calls are TRBV9 and TRBJ1-2, with D perhaps matching TRBD1 (6 bases). Deletions cut 2 bases from V and 2 bases from J, with 22 bases between. This CDR3 contains 18 residues. Germline V gives CDR1 SGDLS, CDR2 YYNGEE. The CDR3 spells CASSVSRDGGAKNYGYTF. CDR3 in DNA: TGTGCCAGCAGCGTCAGCCGCGATGGGGGGGCGAAGAACTATGGCTACACCTTC.

The V call is TRBV19, the J call TRBJ1-1; possibly TRBD1 for D (5 bases). The CDR3 extends over 15 amino acids. The germline gives CDR1 LNHDA, CDR2 SQIVND (reference sequence). Trimming cost V 4 bases and J 0 bases, with 12 bases left between them. This CDR3 is CASSKQGTVNTEAFF. DNA for the CDR3: TGTGCCAGTAGTAAGCAGGGAACGGTGAACACTGAAGCTTTCTTT. Full variable domain (missing parts from reference TRBV19 and TRBJ1-1): DGGITQSPKYLFRKEGQNVTLSCEQNLNHDAMYWYRQDPGQGLRLIYYSQIVNDFQKGDIAEGYSVSREKKESFPLTVTSAQKNPTAFYLCASSKQGTVNTEAFFGQGTRLTVV.

V usage is TRBV18 and J usage is TRBJ2-5; no clear D gene. The germline CDR1 and CDR2 sequences are KGHSH and LQKENI. Deletions cut 6 bases from V and 2 bases from J, with 7 bases between. The CDR3 contains 12 residues. CDR3 DNA sequence: TGTGCCAGCTCGGGCAGTCAAGAGACCCAGTACTTC. Its translation: CASSGSQETQYF.

The chain links TRBV10-3 to TRBJ2-2, with D maybe TRBD1 (5 bases). CDR1 is ENHRY, CDR2 SYGVKD, per germline. With 6 bases removed from V and 4 bases from J, the gap between germline ends came to 21 bases. This CDR3 region has 17 residues. The CDR3 DNA sequence: TGTGCCATCAGGGACACCACGAATGGGGTTTCCACCGGGGAGCTGTTTTTT. It translates to CAIRDTTNGVSTGELFF.

Worth noting for this clone: One end of the junction does not line up with germline, which may come from a read error. At the DNA level, this CDR3 is encoded by other sequences in the same sample as well. V is TRBV30 and J is TRBJ1-6; 9 nucleotides match TRBD1. Germline CDR1 reads GTSNPN; CDR2 reads SVGIG (reference sequence). There are 15 residues in the CDR3. The CDR3 sequence: CAWSVRGTGNSPLHF. DNA for the CDR3: TGCGCCTGGAGTGTACGGGGGACAGGGAACTCACCCCTCCACTTT.

This rearrangement joins TRBV5-1 to TRBJ2-7, with D maybe TRBD1 (8 bases). In germline, CDR1 is SGHRS, CDR2 YFSETQ. The CDR3 extends over 13 amino acids. Trimming shortened V by 4 bases and J by 4 bases, and 12 bases separated the two germline ends. The CDR3 reads CASSTQGGYEQYF. The CDR3 DNA reads TGCGCCAGCAGCACACAGGGGGGGTACGAGCAGTACTTC.